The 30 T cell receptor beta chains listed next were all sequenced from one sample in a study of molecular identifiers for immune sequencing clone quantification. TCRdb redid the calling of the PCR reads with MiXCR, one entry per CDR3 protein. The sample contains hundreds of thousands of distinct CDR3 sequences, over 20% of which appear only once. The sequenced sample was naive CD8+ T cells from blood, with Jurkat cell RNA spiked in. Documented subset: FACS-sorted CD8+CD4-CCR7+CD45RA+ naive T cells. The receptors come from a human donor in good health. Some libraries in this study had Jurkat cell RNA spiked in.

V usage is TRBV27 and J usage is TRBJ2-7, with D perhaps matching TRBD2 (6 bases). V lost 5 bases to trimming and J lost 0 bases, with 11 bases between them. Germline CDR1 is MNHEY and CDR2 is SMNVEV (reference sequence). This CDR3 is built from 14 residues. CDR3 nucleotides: TGTGCCAGCAGTATAAGGGGACTCTCCTACGAGCAGTACTTC. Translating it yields CASSIRGLSYEQYF.

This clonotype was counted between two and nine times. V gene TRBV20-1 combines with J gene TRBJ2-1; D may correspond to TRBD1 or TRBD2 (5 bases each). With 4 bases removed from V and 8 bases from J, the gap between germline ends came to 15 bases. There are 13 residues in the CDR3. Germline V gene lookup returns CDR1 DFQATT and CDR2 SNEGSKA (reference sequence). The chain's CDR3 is CSATGTPGYEQFF. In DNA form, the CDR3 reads TGCAGTGCTACCGGGACCCCGGGGTATGAGCAGTTCTTC.

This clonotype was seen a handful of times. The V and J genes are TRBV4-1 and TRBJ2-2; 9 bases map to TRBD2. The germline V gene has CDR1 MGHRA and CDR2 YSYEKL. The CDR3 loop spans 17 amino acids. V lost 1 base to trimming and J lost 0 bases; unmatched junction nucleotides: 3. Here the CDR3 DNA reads TGCGCCAGCAGCCAAGTGCTAGCGGGAACGAACACCGGGGAGCTGTTTTTT. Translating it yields CASSQVLAGTNTGELFF.

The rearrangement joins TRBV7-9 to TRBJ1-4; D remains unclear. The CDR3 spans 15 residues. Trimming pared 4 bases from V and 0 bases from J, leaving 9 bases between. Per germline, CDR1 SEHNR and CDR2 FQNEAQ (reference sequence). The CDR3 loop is CASSSDKSTNEKLFF. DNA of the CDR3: TGTGCCAGCAGCTCCGATAAGTCAACTAATGAAAAACTGTTTTTT. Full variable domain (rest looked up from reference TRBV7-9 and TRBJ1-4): DTGVSQNPRHKITKRGQNVTFRCDPISEHNRLYWYRQTLGQGPEFLTYFQNEAQLEKSRLLSDRFSAERPKGSFSTLEIQRTEQGDSAMYLCASSSDKSTNEKLFFGSGTQLSVL.

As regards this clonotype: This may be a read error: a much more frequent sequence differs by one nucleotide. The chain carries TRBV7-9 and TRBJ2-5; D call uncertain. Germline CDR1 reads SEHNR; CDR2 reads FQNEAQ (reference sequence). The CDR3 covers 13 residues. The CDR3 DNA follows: TGTGCCAGCACCACGGACGCCCAAGAGCCCCAGTACTTC. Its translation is CASTTDAQEPQYF.

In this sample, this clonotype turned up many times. CDR3 bases: TGTGCCAGCAGTTTATTGATTGAAAATGAGCAGTTCTTC. Protein sequence: CASSLLIENEQFF. The rearrangement uses TRBV12-3 or TRBV12-4 and TRBJ2-1, with D unclear. V lost 2 bases, J lost 7 bases, and 9 bases lay in between. This CDR3 has 13 amino acids.

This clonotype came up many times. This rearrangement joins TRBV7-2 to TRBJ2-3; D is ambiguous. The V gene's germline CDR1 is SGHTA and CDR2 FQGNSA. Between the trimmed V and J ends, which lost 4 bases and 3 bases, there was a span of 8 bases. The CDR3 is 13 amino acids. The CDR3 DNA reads TGTGCCAGCAGCTCACCGACTACAGATACGCAGTATTTT. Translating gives CASSSPTTDTQYF.

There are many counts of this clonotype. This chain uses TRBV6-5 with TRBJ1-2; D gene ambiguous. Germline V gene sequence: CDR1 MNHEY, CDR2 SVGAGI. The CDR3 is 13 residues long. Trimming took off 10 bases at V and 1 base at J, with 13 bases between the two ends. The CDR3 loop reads CATRTGINYGYTF. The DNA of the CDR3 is TGTGCCACCCGGACCGGTATTAACTATGGCTACACCTTC.

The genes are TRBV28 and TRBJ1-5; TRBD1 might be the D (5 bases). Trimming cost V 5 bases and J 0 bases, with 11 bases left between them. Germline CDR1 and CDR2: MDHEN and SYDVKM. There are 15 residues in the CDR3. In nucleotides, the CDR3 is TGTGCCAGCAGTACAGGTCTGGCTAGCAATCAGCCCCAGCATTTT. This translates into CASSTGLASNQPQHF.

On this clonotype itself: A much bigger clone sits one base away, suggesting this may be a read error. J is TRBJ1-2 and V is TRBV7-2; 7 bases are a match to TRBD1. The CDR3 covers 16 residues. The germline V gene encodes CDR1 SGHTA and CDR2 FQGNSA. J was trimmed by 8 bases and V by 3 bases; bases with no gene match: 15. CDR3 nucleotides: TGTGCCAGCAGCTTTGGGCGCCGGGACAGTAGGAACGGCTACACCTTC. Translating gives CASSFGRRDSRNGYTF.

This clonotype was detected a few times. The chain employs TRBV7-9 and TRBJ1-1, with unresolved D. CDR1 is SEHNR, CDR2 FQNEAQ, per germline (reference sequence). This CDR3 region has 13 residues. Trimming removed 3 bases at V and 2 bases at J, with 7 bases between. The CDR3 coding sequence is TGTGCCAGCAGCTTCACAGACAACACTGAAGCTTTCTTT. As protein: CASSFTDNTEAFF.

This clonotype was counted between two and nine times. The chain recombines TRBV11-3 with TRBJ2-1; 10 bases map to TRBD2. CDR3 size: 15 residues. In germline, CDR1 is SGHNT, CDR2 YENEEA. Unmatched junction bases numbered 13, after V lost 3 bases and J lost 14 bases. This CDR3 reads CASSFGTSEREDKFF. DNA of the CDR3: TGTGCCAGCAGCTTTGGGACTAGCGAACGAGAGGATAAGTTCTTC.

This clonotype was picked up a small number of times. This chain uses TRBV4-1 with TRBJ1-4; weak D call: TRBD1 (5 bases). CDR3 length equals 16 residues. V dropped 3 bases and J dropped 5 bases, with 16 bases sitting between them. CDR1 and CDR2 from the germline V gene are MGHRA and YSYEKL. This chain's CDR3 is CASSQGDLLPNEKLFF. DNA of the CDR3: TGCGCCAGCAGCCAGGGGGACCTGCTCCCGAATGAAAAACTGTTTTTT.

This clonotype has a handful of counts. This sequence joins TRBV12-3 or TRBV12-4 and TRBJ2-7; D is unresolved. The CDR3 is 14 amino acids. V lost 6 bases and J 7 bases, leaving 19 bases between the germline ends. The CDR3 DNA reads TGTGCCAGCAGCCCTGGGATTCCACTGGGAGAGCAGTACTTC. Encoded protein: CASSPGIPLGEQYF.

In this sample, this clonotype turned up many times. The DNA of the CDR3 is TGCAGTGCTAGTGCCCAGAGCACAGATACGCAGTATTTT. It translates to CSASAQSTDTQYF. This sequence joins TRBV20-1 and TRBJ2-3, with D unclear. The CDR3 extends over 13 amino acids. Per the germline V gene, CDR1 is DFQATT and CDR2 is SNEGSKA (reference sequence). Trimming cost V 3 bases and J 0 bases, with 7 bases left between them.

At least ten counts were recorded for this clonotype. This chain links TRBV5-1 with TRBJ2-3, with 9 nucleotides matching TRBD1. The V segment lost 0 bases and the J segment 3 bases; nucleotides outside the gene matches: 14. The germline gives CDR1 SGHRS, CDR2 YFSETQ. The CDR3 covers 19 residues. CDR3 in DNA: TGCGCCAGCAGCTTGGGCGCCCGGGCGGGGACAGGGTTTACAGATACGCAGTATTTT. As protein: CASSLGARAGTGFTDTQYF.

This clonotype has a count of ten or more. The chain's CDR3 is CASSLSGLGAEAFF. The DNA for the CDR3 is TGTGCCAGCAGTTTATCGGGCCTGGGAGCTGAAGCTTTCTTT. The V gene is TRBV27, the J gene TRBJ1-1; no clear D. The V gene's germline CDR1 is MNHEY and CDR2 SMNVEV (reference sequence). Deletions cut 0 bases from V and 6 bases from J, with 11 bases between. CDR3 size: 14 residues.

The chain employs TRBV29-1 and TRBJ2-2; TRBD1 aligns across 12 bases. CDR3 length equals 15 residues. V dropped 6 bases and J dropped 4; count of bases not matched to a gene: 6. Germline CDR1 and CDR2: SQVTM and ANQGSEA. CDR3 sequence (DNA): TGCAGCGTGCGCGGGACAGGGGGCTTCACCGGGGAGCTGTTTTTT. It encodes CSVRGTGGFTGELFF.

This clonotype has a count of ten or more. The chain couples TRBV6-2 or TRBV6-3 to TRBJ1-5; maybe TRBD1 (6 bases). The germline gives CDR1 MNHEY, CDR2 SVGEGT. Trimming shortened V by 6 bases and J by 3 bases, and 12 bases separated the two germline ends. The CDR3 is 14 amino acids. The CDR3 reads CASSLQGFNQPQHF. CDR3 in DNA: TGTGCCAGCAGCCTACAGGGCTTCAATCAGCCCCAGCATTTT.

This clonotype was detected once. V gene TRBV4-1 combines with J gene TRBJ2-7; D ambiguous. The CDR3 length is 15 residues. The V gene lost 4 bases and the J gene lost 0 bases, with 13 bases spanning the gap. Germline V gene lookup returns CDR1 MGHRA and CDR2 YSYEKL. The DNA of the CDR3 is TGCGCCAGCAGCCCTACCCCGGGCAGCTCCTACGAGCAGTACTTC. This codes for CASSPTPGSSYEQYF.

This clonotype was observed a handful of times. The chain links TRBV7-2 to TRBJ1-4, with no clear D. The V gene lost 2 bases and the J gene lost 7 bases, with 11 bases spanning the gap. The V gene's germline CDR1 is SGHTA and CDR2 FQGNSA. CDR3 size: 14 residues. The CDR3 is CASSLSGEGEKLFF. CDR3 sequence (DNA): TGTGCCAGCAGCTTATCGGGCGAGGGTGAAAAACTGTTTTTT.

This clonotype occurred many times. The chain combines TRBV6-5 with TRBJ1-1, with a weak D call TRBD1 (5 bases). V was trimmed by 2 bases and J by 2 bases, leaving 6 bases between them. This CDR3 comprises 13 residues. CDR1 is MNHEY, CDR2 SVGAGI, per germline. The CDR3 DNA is TGTGCCAGCAGTTACGGGACTAACACTGAAGCTTTCTTT. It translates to CASSYGTNTEAFF.

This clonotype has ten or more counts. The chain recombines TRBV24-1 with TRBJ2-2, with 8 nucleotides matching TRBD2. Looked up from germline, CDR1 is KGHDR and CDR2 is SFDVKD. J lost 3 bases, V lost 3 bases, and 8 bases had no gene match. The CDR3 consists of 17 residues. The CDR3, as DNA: TGTGCCACCAGTGATCTCGGGGGACTAGAGGACACCGGGGAGCTGTTTTTT. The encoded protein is CATSDLGGLEDTGELFF.

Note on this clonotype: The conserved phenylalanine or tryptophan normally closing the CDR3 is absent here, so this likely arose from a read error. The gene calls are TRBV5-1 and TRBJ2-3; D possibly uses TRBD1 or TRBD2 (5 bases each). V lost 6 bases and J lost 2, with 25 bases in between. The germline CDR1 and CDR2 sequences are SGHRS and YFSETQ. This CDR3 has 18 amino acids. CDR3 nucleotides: TGCGCCAGCAAATTCCAACCCGGGACGATGGCACCCACAGATACGCAGTATCTT. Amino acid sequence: CASKFQPGTMAPTDTQYL.

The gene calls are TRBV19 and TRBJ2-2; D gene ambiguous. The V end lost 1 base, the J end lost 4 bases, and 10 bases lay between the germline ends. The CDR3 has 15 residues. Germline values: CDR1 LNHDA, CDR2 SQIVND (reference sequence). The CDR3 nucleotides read TGTGCCAGTAGTATAGGCGTAAGGTCCACCGGGGAGCTGTTTTTT. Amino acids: CASSIGVRSTGELFF.

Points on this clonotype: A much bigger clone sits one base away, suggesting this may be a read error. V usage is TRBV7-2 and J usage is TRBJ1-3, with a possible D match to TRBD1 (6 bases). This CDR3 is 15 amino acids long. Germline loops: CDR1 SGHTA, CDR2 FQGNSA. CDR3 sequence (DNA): TGCGCCAGCAGCCAAGACAGGATCTCTGGAAGCACCATATATTTT. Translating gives CASSQDRISGSTIYF.

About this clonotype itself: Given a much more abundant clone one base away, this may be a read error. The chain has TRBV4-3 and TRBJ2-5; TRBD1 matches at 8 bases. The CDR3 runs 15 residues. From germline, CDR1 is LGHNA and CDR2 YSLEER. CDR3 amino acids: CTSSHGTGLQETQYF. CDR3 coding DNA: TGCACCAGCAGCCACGGGACAGGACTCCAAGAGACCCAGTACTTC.

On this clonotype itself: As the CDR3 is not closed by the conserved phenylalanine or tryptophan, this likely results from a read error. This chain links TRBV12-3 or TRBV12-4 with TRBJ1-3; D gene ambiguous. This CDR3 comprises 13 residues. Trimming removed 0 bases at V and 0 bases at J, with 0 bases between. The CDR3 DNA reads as TGTGCCAGCAGTTTAGCCTCTGGAAACACCATATATGTT. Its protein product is CASSLASGNTIYV.

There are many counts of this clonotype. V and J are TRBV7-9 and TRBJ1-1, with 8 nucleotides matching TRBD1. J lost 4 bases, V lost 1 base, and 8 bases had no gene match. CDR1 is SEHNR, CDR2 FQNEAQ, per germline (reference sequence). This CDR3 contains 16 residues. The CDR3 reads CASSLGPQGASTEAFF. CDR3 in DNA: TGTGCCAGCAGCTTAGGACCCCAGGGGGCCAGCACTGAAGCTTTCTTT.

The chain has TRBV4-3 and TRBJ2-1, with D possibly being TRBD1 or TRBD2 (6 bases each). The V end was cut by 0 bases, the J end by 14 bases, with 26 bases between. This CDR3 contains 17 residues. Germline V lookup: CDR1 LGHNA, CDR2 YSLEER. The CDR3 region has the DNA TGCGCCAGCAGCCAAGATCTTTTCGGGGGCTACCCTTTGGGTGAGTTCTTC. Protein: CASSQDLFGGYPLGEFF.